The next 18 T cell receptor beta chains were all read from a single sample in a study of blood T cell repertoires in COVID-19. The table came from immunoSEQ multiplex PCR; TCRdb's copy has only in-frame clones and leaves some out. The data contain about 62,000 clones, about nine tenths of them singletons. Material: peripheral blood. The receptor source for this set is a woman of 80 years or more with acute or convalescent COVID-19.

The chain joins TRBV5-1 to TRBJ1-4, with 7 bases identical to TRBD1. The CDR3 is 17 residues long. The germline V gene has CDR1 SGHRS and CDR2 YFSETQ. The V and J ends lost 0 bases and 4 bases, in that order; junction bases with no gene match: 9. In nucleotides, the CDR3 is TGCGCCAGCAGCTTGGACCCGCCGGGACAGCTTAATGAAAAACTGTTTTTT. Translating gives CASSLDPPGQLNEKLFF.

This chain connects TRBV19 to TRBJ2-1; 7 positions match TRBD2. Unmatched junction bases numbered 6, after V lost 1 base and J lost 9 bases. The CDR3 covers 14 residues. In germline, CDR1 is LNHDA, CDR2 SQIVND (reference sequence). CDR3 sequence reads: CASSIGAGRGEQFF. In DNA, the CDR3 is TGTGCCAGTAGTATAGGAGCGGGAAGGGGTGAGCAGTTCTTC.

V usage is TRBV19 and J usage is TRBJ2-1; D may be TRBD2 (6 bases). The CDR3 totals 13 residues. Germline V gene data show CDR1 as LNHDA and CDR2 as SQIVND (reference sequence). V was shortened by 3 bases and J by 4 bases, with 7 bases between the two germline ends. The DNA for the CDR3 is TGTGCCAGTAGTATTGCGGGGTACAATGAGCAGTTCTTC. This translates into CASSIAGYNEQFF.

CDR3 loop: CSVQGGGNEKLFF. The CDR3 nucleotides read TGCAGCGTTCAAGGGGGGGGTAATGAAAAACTGTTTTTT. The chain recombines TRBV29-1 with TRBJ1-4, with D perhaps TRBD1 (6 bases). Trimming shortened V by 5 bases and J by 4 bases, and 11 bases separated the two germline ends. The germline CDR1 and CDR2 sequences are SQVTM and ANQGSEA. The CDR3 is 13 residues long.

The chain employs TRBV4-3 and TRBJ1-1; 10 bases are a match to TRBD1. This CDR3 is 15 amino acids long. Unmatched junction bases numbered 3, after V lost 4 bases and J lost 1 base. Per germline, CDR1 LGHNA and CDR2 YSLEER. The CDR3 region is CASSRQGAGNTEAFF. The CDR3 DNA sequence: TGCGCCAGCAGCCGACAGGGGGCAGGGAACACTGAAGCTTTCTTT.

This clone is deemed medium-sized. The V and J genes are TRBV19 and TRBJ2-2, with D possibly TRBD2 on 5 matching bases. The length of the CDR3 is 16 residues. CDR1 and CDR2 (germline): LNHDA, SQIVND (reference sequence). Trimming pared 6 bases from V and 0 bases from J, leaving 14 bases between. The CDR3 loop is CASRESPGTNTGELFF. In DNA form, the CDR3 reads TGTGCCAGTAGGGAATCACCGGGGACGAACACCGGGGAGCTGTTTTTT.

The chain links TRBV7-9 to TRBJ2-5, with 9 bases identical to TRBD2. Germline values: CDR1 SEHNR, CDR2 FQNEAQ (reference sequence). The CDR3 is 15 amino acids. V was pared by 1 base and J by 2 bases, with 2 bases of the junction left unmatched. The CDR3 loop reads CASSLGLAGQETQYF. The CDR3, as DNA: TGTGCCAGCAGCTTAGGTCTAGCGGGACAAGAGACCCAGTACTTC.

This clone was counted a single time. The chain has TRBV19 and TRBJ2-3; 8 bases map to TRBD2. The ends lost 6 bases at V and 1 base at J; junction bases unmatched: 9. Germline V lookup: CDR1 LNHDA, CDR2 SQIVND (reference sequence). This CDR3 is built from 16 residues. This CDR3 reads CASRTDFSGGTDTQYF. The CDR3 coding sequence is TGTGCCAGTAGAACGGATTTTAGCGGGGGCACAGATACGCAGTATTTT.

V and J are TRBV4-2 and TRBJ2-7; D not certain. Germline CDR1 and CDR2: LGHNA and YNFKEQ. The CDR3 runs 15 residues. The germline V and J ends were trimmed by 0 bases and 6 bases, with 15 bases remaining between them. The CDR3 coding sequence is TGTGCCAGCAGCCAAGATCGTTCATCCGGTGCCGAGCAGTACTTC. This encodes CASSQDRSSGAEQYF.

The chain uses TRBV7-2 and TRBJ2-4; D possibly corresponds to TRBD1 (6 bases). V lost 5 bases to trimming and J lost 8 bases, with 19 bases between them. Germline CDR1 SGHTA, CDR2 FQGNSA. The CDR3 is made up of 15 amino acids. The chain's CDR3 is CASSPEDQGWDIQYF. CDR3 coding DNA: TGTGCCAGCAGCCCAGAGGACCAGGGGTGGGACATTCAGTACTTC.

The rearrangement joins TRBV19 to TRBJ1-5, with a tentative D call TRBD1 (6 bases). The V gene lost 0 bases and the J gene lost 3 bases, with 12 bases spanning the gap. Germline loops: CDR1 LNHDA, CDR2 SQIVND (reference sequence). The CDR3 contains 16 residues. The CDR3 loop reads CASSIDRGGNNQPQHF. For the CDR3, the DNA is TGTGCCAGTAGTATAGATAGGGGGGGTAACAATCAGCCCCAGCATTTT.

In DNA form, the CDR3 reads TGCGCCAGCAGCCAAACAGGGGGGCGGCAGCCCCAGCATTTT. Translation gives CASSQTGGRQPQHF. This sequence joins TRBV5-1 and TRBJ1-5, with 8 positions matching TRBD1. V was pared by 4 bases and J by 7 bases, with 7 bases of the junction left unmatched. The germline V gene has CDR1 SGHRS and CDR2 YFSETQ. The CDR3 is made up of 14 amino acids.

The chain employs TRBV4-2 and TRBJ1-4; a weak D match, TRBD1 (6 bases). V lost 1 base to trimming and J lost 4 bases, with 16 bases between them. The germline CDR1 and CDR2 sequences are LGHNA and YNFKEQ. The CDR3 consists of 17 residues. The CDR3 DNA reads as TGTGCCAGCAGCCAAGTCGCGAACCAGGGGCGTAATGAAAAACTGTTTTTT. It specifies CASSQVANQGRNEKLFF.

The chain joins TRBV7-9 to TRBJ2-5; weak D call: TRBD2 (5 bases). Germline CDR1 reads SEHNR; CDR2 reads FQNEAQ (reference sequence). V shed 5 bases and J shed 5 bases, with 12 bases lying between them. This CDR3 has 13 amino acids. CDR3 protein: CASSPGRGETQYF. The CDR3 DNA is TGTGCCAGCAGCCCGGGGAGAGGGGAGACCCAGTACTTC.

The chain carries TRBV6-5 and TRBJ1-6, with D unclear. Germline V CDR1 and CDR2: MNHEY, SVGAGI. CDR3 length: 14 residues. V lost 5 bases to trimming and J lost 7 bases, with 12 bases between them. CDR3 DNA: TGTGCCAGCAGTCCCACCCGGGAAAATTCACCCCTCCACTTT. Translating gives CASSPTRENSPLHF.

This rearrangement joins TRBV12-3 or TRBV12-4 to TRBJ1-3; D uncertain. V shed 8 bases and J shed 8 bases, with 10 bases lying between them. The CDR3 runs to 11 residues. CDR3 DNA sequence: TGTGCCAGCCGGGAATCCGACACCATATATTTT. Translating it yields CASRESDTIYF.

The chain links TRBV7-2 to TRBJ2-2; TRBD2 matches 11 bases. Unmatched junction bases numbered 2, after V lost 5 bases and J lost 3 bases. CDR3 size: 15 residues. In germline, CDR1 is SGHTA, CDR2 FQGNSA. CDR3 residues: CASSKTSGDTGELFF. CDR3 sequence (DNA): TGTGCCAGCAGCAAGACTAGCGGGGACACCGGGGAGCTGTTTTTT. Drawing the rest from reference TRBV7-2 and TRBJ2-2, the complete variable domain is GAGVSQSPSNKVTEKGKDVELRCDPISGHTALYWYRQSLGQGLEFLIYFQGNSAPDKSGLPSDRFSAERTGGSVSTLTIQRTQQEDSAVYLCASSKTSGDTGELFFGEGSRLTVL.

V is TRBV28 and J is TRBJ1-2, with D possibly matching TRBD1 (6 bases). The CDR3 covers 12 residues. CDR1 is MDHEN, CDR2 SYDVKM, per germline. Trimming stripped 5 bases from V and 13 bases from J, with 17 bases between. For the CDR3, the DNA is TGTGCCAGCAGTCCGGACAGACCCCTGCGCACCTTC. This encodes CASSPDRPLRTF.